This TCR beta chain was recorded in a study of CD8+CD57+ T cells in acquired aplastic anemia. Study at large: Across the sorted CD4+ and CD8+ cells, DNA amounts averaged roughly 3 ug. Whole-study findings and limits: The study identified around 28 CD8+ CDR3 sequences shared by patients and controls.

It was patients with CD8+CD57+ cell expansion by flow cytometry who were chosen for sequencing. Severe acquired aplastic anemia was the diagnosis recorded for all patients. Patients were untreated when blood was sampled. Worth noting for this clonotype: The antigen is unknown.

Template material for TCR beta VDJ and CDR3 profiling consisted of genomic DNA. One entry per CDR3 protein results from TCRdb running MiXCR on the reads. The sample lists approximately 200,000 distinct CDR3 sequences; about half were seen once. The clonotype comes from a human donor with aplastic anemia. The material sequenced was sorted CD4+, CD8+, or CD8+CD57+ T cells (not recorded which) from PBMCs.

Here the CDR3 reads CASSIGQSYEQYF. Written as DNA, the CDR3 is TGTGCCAGCAGCATTGGACAGTCCTACGAGCAGTACTTC. The chain carries TRBV7-8 and TRBJ2-7, with D tentatively TRBD1 (6 bases). CDR3 size: 13 residues. Germline loops: CDR1 SGHVS, CDR2 FQNEAQ. Trimming took 5 bases from V and 1 from J, leaving 9 bases between them.